Listed here are 23 T cell receptor beta chains from one sample, sequenced in a study of human T cells and chemical hapten exposure. In TCRdb, the RACE reads were re-called with MiXCR into one record per CDR3 protein. Found here are about 71,000 distinct CDR3 sequences, 11% of them singletons; the top ten hold roughly 1.4%. Time point indicated: patch test 3, about 24 weeks after DPC sensitization. The sample's treatment: therapeutic diphenylcyclopropenone sensitization with weekly scalp DPC. The specimen was whole blood, collected in connection with sensitization to the hapten diphenylcyclopropenone (DPC). Every receptor here comes from a woman between 45 and 65 years old with alopecia areata. Some clones in this sample may be carry-over from other donors' samples.

This clonotype was seen repeatedly, ten times or more. V gene TRBV18 combines with J gene TRBJ2-1, with 12 bases fitting TRBD2. Trimming removed 0 bases from V and 7 bases from J; junction bases left unmatched: 4. The V gene's germline CDR1 is KGHSH and CDR2 LQKENI. The CDR3 runs to 16 residues. The CDR3 DNA reads as TGTGCCAGCTCACCACCCGGACTAGCGGGACAAAATGAGCAGTTCTTC. Its translation is CASSPPGLAGQNEQFF.

This clonotype occurred a few times. The rearrangement joins TRBV6-5 to TRBJ1-5; perhaps TRBD1 as D (5 bases). V lost 7 bases, J lost 1 base, and 14 bases lay in between. Germline V lookup: CDR1 MNHEY, CDR2 SVGAGI. CDR3 length: 15 residues. In DNA form, the CDR3 reads TGTGCCAGCAAAGTCGGGGGGTGGAGCAATCAGCCCCAGCATTTT. Translating gives CASKVGGWSNQPQHF.

This chain links TRBV5-1 with TRBJ2-3; 8 nucleotides agree with TRBD1. The length of the CDR3 is 17 residues. With V trimmed by 3 bases and J by 5 bases, 14 bases remained unmatched. From germline, CDR1 is SGHRS and CDR2 YFSETQ. The CDR3 bases are TGCGCCAGCAGCTATTCCGATCCTCCCAGGGGGCAAGATACGCAGTATTTT. Translating it yields CASSYSDPPRGQDTQYF. Combining the CDR3 with reference TRBV5-1 and TRBJ2-3 gives the whole variable domain KAGVTQTPRYLIKTRGQQVTLSCSPISGHRSVSWYQQTPGQGLQFLFEYFSETQRNKGNFPGRFSGRQFSNSRSEMNVSTLELGDSALYLCASSYSDPPRGQDTQYFGPGTRLTVL.

The chain has TRBV2 and TRBJ2-3; 9 bases align to TRBD2. The junction had 1 base not matched to a gene; V was cut back by 6 bases and J by 0 bases. The CDR3 runs 14 residues. CDR1 and CDR2 from the germline V gene are SNHLY and FYNNEI. The CDR3 bases are TGTGCCAGCAGGGGACTAGCCAGCACAGATACGCAGTATTTT. It yields the protein CASRGLASTDTQYF.

This clonotype came up a few times. The J gene is TRBJ1-1, the V gene TRBV12-3 or TRBV12-4; D remains ambiguous. This CDR3 has 14 residues. Trimming removed 3 bases from V and 0 bases from J, with 8 bases in between. CDR3 sequence (DNA): TGTGCCAGCAGTTTGTCTTCAGTGAACACTGAAGCTTTCTTT. Amino acids: CASSLSSVNTEAFF.

V is TRBV7-2 and J is TRBJ2-2; D may match TRBD1 or TRBD2 (6 bases each). Deletions cut 2 bases from V and 4 bases from J, with 8 bases between. CDR1 SGHTA and CDR2 FQGNSA come from the germline V gene. The CDR3 runs 14 residues. The CDR3 loop reads CASSLKGGTGELFF. In nucleotides, the CDR3 is TGTGCCAGCAGCTTAAAGGGGGGCACCGGGGAGCTGTTTTTT.

This clonotype was counted ten times or more. The rearrangement links TRBV25-1 to TRBJ2-5, with 8 bases identical to TRBD1. The germline CDR1 and CDR2 sequences are MGHDK and SYGVNS. The CDR3 contains 15 residues. The CDR3 DNA sequence: TGTGAAACACGACCCCGGGACAGGCCGGGGGAGACCCAGTACTTC. As protein: CETRPRDRPGETQYF. The full variable domain, its missing parts supplied by reference TRBV25-1 and TRBJ2-5, is EADIYQTPRYLVIGTGKKITLECSQTMGHDKMYWYQQDPGMELHLIHYSYGVNSTEKGDLSSESTVSRIRTEHFPLTLESARPSHTSQYLCETRPRDRPGETQYFGPGTRLLVL.

Comment on this clonotype: This may come from a read error, since a much larger clone is one base off. CDR3 bases: TGTGCCAGCAGCTTAGACCGAACCCGGGCCGCCCGCGGCGGGACCCAGTACTTC. Encoded protein: CASSLDRTRAARGGTQYF. The J gene is TRBJ2-5, the V gene TRBV11-2; D ambiguous. Trimming removed 0 bases at V and 7 bases at J, with 24 bases between. CDR3 size: 18 residues. Germline values: CDR1 SGHAT, CDR2 FQNNGV.

This clonotype showed up just a few times. This chain joins TRBV5-1 and TRBJ1-5, with D uncertain. Looked up from germline, CDR1 is SGHRS and CDR2 is YFSETQ. Trimming shortened V by 0 bases and J by 6 bases, and 10 bases separated the two germline ends. The CDR3 length is 14 residues. The CDR3 reads CASSLEGVGQPQHF. The CDR3 nucleotides read TGCGCCAGCAGCTTGGAGGGAGTCGGTCAGCCCCAGCATTTT.

This clonotype was counted many times. This chain joins TRBV7-9 and TRBJ2-1; possibly TRBD2 for D (6 bases). The CDR3 totals 11 residues. Trimming took off 5 bases at V and 15 bases at J, with 14 bases between the two ends. Germline V gives CDR1 SEHNR, CDR2 FQNEAQ (reference sequence). The CDR3 here is CASSPGDEGFF. DNA for the CDR3: TGTGCCAGCAGCCCGGGGGACGAAGGGTTCTTC. Full variable domain (missing parts from reference TRBV7-9 and TRBJ2-1): DTGVSQNPRHKITKRGQNVTFRCDPISEHNRLYWYRQTLGQGPEFLTYFQNEAQLEKSRLLSDRFSAERPKGSFSTLEIQRTEQGDSAMYLCASSPGDEGFFGPGTRLTVL.

The sample holds many counts of this clonotype. This rearrangement joins TRBV12-3 or TRBV12-4 to TRBJ1-5; the D is unclear. The CDR3 is 12 amino acids. Trimming cost V 4 bases and J 7 bases, with 8 bases left between them. Here the CDR3 reads CASSSEGQPQHF. For the CDR3, the DNA is TGTGCCAGCAGTTCAGAAGGGCAGCCCCAGCATTTT.

This clonotype was seen a handful of times. This CDR3 is CASSFQGLGKYF. In DNA form, the CDR3 reads TGTGCCAGCAGCTTCCAGGGGTTAGGGAAGTACTTC. V gene TRBV7-9 combines with J gene TRBJ2-7, with D tentatively TRBD1 (6 bases). Germline V gene data show CDR1 as SEHNR and CDR2 as FQNEAQ (reference sequence). This CDR3 is built from 12 residues. V lost 3 bases and J 11 bases, leaving 14 bases between the germline ends.

V gene TRBV6-6 combines with J gene TRBJ2-7, with 7 bases matching TRBD2. Germline assignment: CDR1 MNHNY and CDR2 SVGAGI (reference sequence). V shed 4 bases and J 11 bases; nucleotides not matched to a gene: 17. This CDR3 contains 15 residues. The CDR3 loop reads CASSWGGSVTRIEYF. The CDR3 DNA follows: TGTGCCAGCAGTTGGGGGGGAAGTGTGACGCGAATTGAGTACTTC.

This clonotype was counted a few times. V is TRBV7-2 and J is TRBJ2-7; TRBD2 aligns across 8 bases. This CDR3 has 18 amino acids. V lost 1 base to trimming and J lost 1 base; unmatched junction nucleotides: 12. The germline V gene has CDR1 SGHTA and CDR2 FQGNSA. The CDR3, as DNA: TGTGCCAGCAGCTTAGTGAGGTTAGCGGGGAGTATATCCTACGAGCAGTACTTC. This gives the protein CASSLVRLAGSISYEQYF.

The chain carries TRBV7-2 and TRBJ1-4; D not certain. The V gene's germline CDR1 is SGHTA and CDR2 FQGNSA. The V end was cut by 2 bases, the J end by 5 bases, with 9 bases between. The CDR3 has 14 amino acids. CDR3 amino acids: CASSLYGVNEKLFF. The CDR3 DNA sequence: TGTGCCAGCAGCTTATACGGGGTGAATGAAAAACTGTTTTTT.

This clonotype was found many times. The chain combines TRBV6-2 or TRBV6-3 with TRBJ2-3; TRBD1 might be the D (8 bases). Germline V gene data show CDR1 as MNHEY and CDR2 as SVGEGT. The length of the CDR3 is 14 residues. The CDR3 DNA reads as TGTGCAAGCGGGGACAGGAGGCTTCGAGATACGCAGTATTTT. This sequence encodes CASGDRRLRDTQYF.

The chain links TRBV10-3 to TRBJ1-1, with D possibly TRBD1 on 5 matching bases. This CDR3 has 13 residues. Germline values: CDR1 ENHRY, CDR2 SYGVKD. V gave up 3 bases and J gave up 1 base, with 6 bases separating them. Here the CDR3 reads CAISDRENTEAFF. The CDR3 nucleotides are TGTGCCATCAGTGACAGGGAGAACACTGAAGCTTTCTTT.

The genes are TRBV29-1 and TRBJ1-1; no clear D. Trimming took off 1 base at V and 5 bases at J, with 8 bases between the two ends. The germline V gene has CDR1 SQVTM and CDR2 ANQGSEA. The CDR3 sequence is 12 residues long. CDR3 in amino acids: CSVEGMGTEAFF. The CDR3 bases are TGCAGCGTTGAAGGGATGGGGACTGAAGCTTTCTTT. The entire variable domain, with the rest obtained from reference TRBV29-1 and TRBJ1-1, is as follows: SAVISQKPSRDICQRGTSLTIQCQVDSQVTMMFWYRQQPGQSLTLIATANQGSEATYESGFVIDKFPISRPNLTFSTLTVSNMSPEDSSIYLCSVEGMGTEAFFGQGTRLTVV.

This clonotype was counted many times. The chain is built from TRBV5-1 and TRBJ2-5; 8 nucleotides line up with TRBD2. Germline CDR1 reads SGHRS; CDR2 reads YFSETQ. The CDR3 runs 15 residues. J lost 2 bases, V lost 2 bases, and 5 bases had no gene match. The CDR3 reads CASSFSTSAQETQYF. CDR3 nucleotide sequence: TGCGCCAGCAGCTTTTCGACTAGCGCTCAAGAGACCCAGTACTTC. Full variable domain (remainder filled in from reference TRBV5-1 and TRBJ2-5): KAGVTQTPRYLIKTRGQQVTLSCSPISGHRSVSWYQQTPGQGLQFLFEYFSETQRNKGNFPGRFSGRQFSNSRSEMNVSTLELGDSALYLCASSFSTSAQETQYFGPGTRLLVL.

This chain joins TRBV4-2 and TRBJ1-4; D is uncertain. With 3 bases removed from V and 8 bases from J, the gap between germline ends came to 16 bases. The CDR3 has 15 residues. Per germline, CDR1 LGHNA and CDR2 YNFKEQ. CDR3 in amino acids: CASSQTSVAGEKLFF. DNA of the CDR3: TGTGCCAGCAGCCAGACGTCGGTGGCGGGAGAAAAACTGTTTTTT.

This clonotype was detected many times. The chain is built from TRBV7-6 and TRBJ2-1, with TRBD2 identical over 11 bases. The CDR3 has 16 residues. Germline V gene lookup returns CDR1 SGHVS and CDR2 FNYEAQ. Trimming at V came to 1 base and at J to 5 bases, leaving 4 bases not matched to a gene. DNA for the CDR3: TGTGCCAGCAGCTTAGTTACTAGCGGGAGAAACAATGAGCAGTTCTTC. Protein sequence: CASSLVTSGRNNEQFF.

V is TRBV29-1 and J is TRBJ2-7; TRBD2 matches at 7 bases. V was pared by 1 base and J by 6 bases, with 12 bases of the junction left unmatched. Germline V gene data show CDR1 as SQVTM and CDR2 as ANQGSEA. This CDR3 has 15 residues. This chain's CDR3 is CSVEGEGGIRSEQYF. CDR3 sequence (DNA): TGCAGCGTTGAAGGGGAGGGAGGGATCCGGAGCGAGCAGTACTTC.

The chain joins TRBV7-9 to TRBJ2-7; D gene ambiguous. Per the germline V gene, CDR1 is SEHNR and CDR2 is FQNEAQ (reference sequence). The V gene lost 2 bases and the J gene lost 3 bases, with 17 bases spanning the gap. The CDR3 length is 16 residues. The CDR3 protein is CASSLSSLDEFYEQYF. The DNA for the CDR3 is TGTGCCAGCAGCTTATCGTCCCTTGACGAATTCTACGAGCAGTACTTC.